This T cell receptor beta chain was profiled in a study of T cell responses to AZD1222 COVID-19 vaccine. Measured with immunoSEQ multiplex PCR; TCRdb has only the in-frame clones, and not every one. The data show some 150,000 clones, with approximately 88% seen just once and about 3.2% held by the top ten. This clone was counted a single time. The CDR3 length is 13 residues. Trimming took 6 bases from V and 8 from J, leaving 16 bases between them. This receptor was taken from an adult in good health. This sequence joins TRBV12-3 or TRBV12-4 and TRBJ1-2; D is uncertain. Material: peripheral blood, obtained on day 0 of MenACWY control vaccination. CDR3 residues: CASSSDGERGYTF. The CDR3 bases are TGTGCCAGCAGCTCTGACGGGGAGAGGGGCTACACCTTC.